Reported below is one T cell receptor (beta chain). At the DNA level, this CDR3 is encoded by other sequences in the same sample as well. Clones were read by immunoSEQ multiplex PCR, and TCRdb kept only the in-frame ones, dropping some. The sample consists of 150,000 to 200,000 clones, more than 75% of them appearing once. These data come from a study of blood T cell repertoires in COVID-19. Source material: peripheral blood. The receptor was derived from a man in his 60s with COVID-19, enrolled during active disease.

CDR3 DNA sequence: TGTGCCAGCAGTTACTCGATCTCAGGGGCCTACGAGCAGTACTTC. Its protein product is CASSYSISGAYEQYF. The chain couples TRBV6-5 to TRBJ2-7; weak D call: TRBD1 (6 bases). The ends were cut back, 0 bases at V and 2 bases at J, with 11 bases in the middle. This CDR3 has 15 residues. Germline loops: CDR1 MNHEY, CDR2 SVGAGI.